The sequence of this T cell receptor (beta chain) was determined in a study of blood T cell repertoires in COVID-19 (dated by TCRdb to the early 2020s). Study-wide context: The collaborator samples originated in the United States, Italy and Spain and spanned the acute and convalescent phases of COVID-19. Subjects who had been exposed to COVID-19, were actively infected with it, or had recovered from it provided the deeply sampled blood TCRbeta repertoires that made up the dataset. The prospective study material was composed of cDNA or gDNA derived from T cells, B-cell-depleted T cells, or PBMCs. The samples were drawn from the first 160 participants of the ongoing ImmuneRACE study and from some 1,300 subjects provided by 6 global collaborators. A freely available public database, intended as a resource for researchers studying the immune response to SARS-CoV-2, is where the repertoires were released. Where available, HLA class I and class II types were obtained from metadata supplied by the sample provider rather than from assay-based typing. The sample metadata nearly always contained a de-identified subject ID, COVID-19 status, age in years and sex.

TCRbeta CDR3 regions were amplified from genomic DNA using the immunoSEQ Assay, a bias-controlled multiplex PCR. Turning to the authors' computational methods: Nucleated cell counts per sample were estimated from amplification of reference gene primers within the assay. To quantify the absolute abundance of each unique TCRbeta CDR3 rearrangement, sequence reads were collapsed and filtered. Productive Simpson clonality was computed per sample as the square root of Simpson's diversity index over productive rearrangements. TCRdb retrieved this table from immuneACCESS and kept in-frame rearrangements only. Not all clones are present; in checked studies, unresolved V genes account for under half, and no reason is known for the remainder. Clone size and the V and J calls come from that table; the DNA yielded D and trimming. The sample table lists 50,000 to 55,000 clones, approximately 82% of them with a count of one. The ten biggest clones cover 14% to 15% of the sample.

Taken from the germline V gene (reference sequence), the CDR1 and CDR2 loops are LNHDA and SQIVND. For this chain, trimming is 4 bases at the V end and 6 bases at the J end, and the number of junction bases without a gene match is 10. The CDR3 starts with the cysteine, ends with the phenylalanine, and has 16 residues. Of the read, only the CDR3 DNA is kept; its 48 bases are in frame from base 1. With regard to this clone: Its specific antigen is unknown. Per-nucleotide qualities are absent, and no much larger clonotype sits a single base away.

Beyond this particular receptor, the publication reports: How much clinical and demographic metadata was included differed by source and by participant, and the metadata was provided uncurated.

Whole blood was collected in K2EDTA tubes by collaborating institutions according to the institutions' own protocols. For TCRbeta analysis, collaborators shipped samples as frozen whole blood, isolated PBMCs, or DNA extracted from either of those sample types. The TCR comes from a human donor in a cohort sampled during active COVID-19. Sequenced: peripheral blood. Rearrangement joined TRBV19 to TRBJ1-1, with 11 bases matching TRBD1. CDR3 protein: CASSTLDRGRPAEAFF. The nucleotide sequence reads TGTGCCAGTAGTACCCTGGACAGGGGGCGTCCAGCTGAAGCTTTCTTT.